Listed below are T cell receptor beta chains from one sample, sequenced in a study of shared clonotypes between healthy human individuals. Assay: immunoSEQ multiplex PCR; the TCRdb copy retains only in-frame clones and omits some. The data show fewer than 850,000 clones, about 96% seen once. The sequenced sample was naive CD8+ T cells sorted from blood. All receptors come from a young man in good health. CDR3s include the opening cysteine and the closing phenylalanine or tryptophan. D genes are given only for firm matches. Not all rows give a size; the values are once, few, many and, for expanded clones, a class.

clone_size	d_call	j_call	v_call	cdr3_length	cdr3_nt	cdr3_aa
NA	TRBD1	TRBJ2-5	TRBV4-1	15	TGCGCCAGCAGCCAAGCGGACAGGGGGCTAGAGACCCAGTACTTC	CASSQADRGLETQYF
NA	NA	TRBJ2-7	TRBV5-5	13	TGTGCCAGCATGACAGGAACACCCTACGAGCAGTACTTC	CASMTGTPYEQYF
NA	TRBD1	TRBJ2-7	TRBV19	13	TGTGCCATCGGACAGGGGGCAGGTCGCGAGCAGTACTTC	CAIGQGAGREQYF
NA	NA	TRBJ1-5	TRBV14	13	TGTGCCAGCAGCCAAGACCTCAATCAGCCCCAGCATTTT	CASSQDLNQPQHF
NA	TRBD2	TRBJ2-1	TRBV29-1	16	TGCAGCGTTGAAGATAGCGGGAGGGCTAAATACAATGAGCAGTTCTTC	CSVEDSGRAKYNEQFF
once	NA	TRBJ2-7	TRBV29-1	12	TGCAGCGTGAGTGACAACTCCTACGAGCAGTACTTC	CSVSDNSYEQYF
NA	NA	TRBJ2-5	TRBV11-2	16	TGTGCCAGCAGCTTGGGCCACTTAGCGAACCAAGAGACCCAGTACTTC	CASSLGHLANQETQYF
NA	NA	TRBJ2-3	TRBV7-3	17	TGTGCCAGCAGCTTAGACCGCGCACTAGCAGGCACAGATACGCAGTATTTT	CASSLDRALAGTDTQYF
NA	TRBD1	TRBJ1-1	TRBV6-6	14	TGTGCCAGCAGGTTGGGACAGGGGGCCACTGAAGCTTTCTTT	CASRLGQGATEAFF
NA	TRBD1	TRBJ1-1	TRBV5-1	18	TGCGCCAGCAGCGACCCCCGGGACAGATATACTATGAACACTGAAGCTTTCTTT	CASSDPRDRYTMNTEAFF
NA	TRBD2	TRBJ2-1	TRBV7-9	16	TGTGCCAGCAGCCCTGAGACTAGCGGGGCCCCTTGGGGGCAGTTCTTC	CASSPETSGAPWGQFF
NA	NA	TRBJ2-1	TRBV18	17	TGTGCCAGCTCACCAGCTCAAGGTATCCTAGCCGACAATGAGCAGTTCTTC	CASSPAQGILADNEQFF
NA	NA	TRBJ2-7	TRBV10-2	12	TGCGCCAGCAGTGGGAATCAGGACGAGCAGTACTTC	CASSGNQDEQYF
NA	TRBD2	TRBJ2-7	TRBV28	15	TGTGCCAGCAGCCTCGGACTAGCGGGGACCTACGAGCAGTACTTC	CASSLGLAGTYEQYF
NA	NA	TRBJ1-3	TRBV7-9	15	TGTGCCAGCAGCCCCAGGGCCGCTGCGGGAAACACCATATATTTT	CASSPRAAAGNTIYF
NA	NA	TRBJ2-3	TRBV15	15	TGTGCCACCAGCAAAATGACACTAGCCACAGATACGCAGTATTTT	CATSKMTLATDTQYF
NA	TRBD2	TRBJ2-3	TRBV18	17	TGTGCCAGCTCACCACCTCTAGCGGGAGGGCCTACAGATACGCAGTATTTT	CASSPPLAGGPTDTQYF